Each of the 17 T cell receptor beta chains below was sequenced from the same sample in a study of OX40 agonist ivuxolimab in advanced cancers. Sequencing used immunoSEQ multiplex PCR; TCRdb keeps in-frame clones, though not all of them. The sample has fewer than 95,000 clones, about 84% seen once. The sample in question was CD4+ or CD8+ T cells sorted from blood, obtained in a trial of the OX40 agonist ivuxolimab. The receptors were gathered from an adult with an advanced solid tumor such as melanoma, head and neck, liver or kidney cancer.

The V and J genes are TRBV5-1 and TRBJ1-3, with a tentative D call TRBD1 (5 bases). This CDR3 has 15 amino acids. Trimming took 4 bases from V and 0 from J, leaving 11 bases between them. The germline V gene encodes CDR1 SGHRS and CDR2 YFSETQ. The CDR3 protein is CASSPGPYSGNTIYF. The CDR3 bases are TGCGCCAGCAGCCCGGGACCCTACTCTGGAAACACCATATATTTT.

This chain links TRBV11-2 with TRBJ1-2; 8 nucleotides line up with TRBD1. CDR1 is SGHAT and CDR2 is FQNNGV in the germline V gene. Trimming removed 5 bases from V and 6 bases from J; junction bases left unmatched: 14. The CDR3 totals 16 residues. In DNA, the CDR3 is TGTGCCAGCAGCCCCTGGGTAATGACAGGGGTGGATGGCTACACCTTC. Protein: CASSPWVMTGVDGYTF.

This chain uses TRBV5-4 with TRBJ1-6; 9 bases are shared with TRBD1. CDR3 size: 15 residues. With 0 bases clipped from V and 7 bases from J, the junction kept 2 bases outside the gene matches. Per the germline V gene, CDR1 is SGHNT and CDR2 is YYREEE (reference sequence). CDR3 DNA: TGTGCCAGCAGCTTGGACAGGGGGCAAAATTCACCCCTCCACTTT. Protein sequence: CASSLDRGQNSPLHF.

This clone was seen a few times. In DNA form, the CDR3 reads TGTGCCATCTTACCGGGACAGGGTTATGGCTACACCTTC. Amino acid sequence: CAILPGQGYGYTF. The chain is built from TRBV28 and TRBJ1-2; 9 bases are a match to TRBD1. After removal of 10 bases from V and 5 bases from J, the junction contained 8 bases not matched to a gene. This CDR3 comprises 13 residues. In germline, CDR1 is MDHEN, CDR2 SYDVKM.

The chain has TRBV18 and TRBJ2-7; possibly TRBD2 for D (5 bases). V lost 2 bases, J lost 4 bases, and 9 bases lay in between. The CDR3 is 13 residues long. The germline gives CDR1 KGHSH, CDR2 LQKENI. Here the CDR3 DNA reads TGTGCCAGCTCACCATCGGGGTATTACGAGCAGTACGTC. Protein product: CASSPSGYYEQYV.

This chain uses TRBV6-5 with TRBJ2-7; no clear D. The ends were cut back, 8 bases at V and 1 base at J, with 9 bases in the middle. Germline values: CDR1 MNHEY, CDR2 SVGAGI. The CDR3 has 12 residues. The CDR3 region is CASSKQSYEQYF. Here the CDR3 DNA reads TGTGCCAGCTCCAAACAGTCCTACGAGCAGTACTTC.

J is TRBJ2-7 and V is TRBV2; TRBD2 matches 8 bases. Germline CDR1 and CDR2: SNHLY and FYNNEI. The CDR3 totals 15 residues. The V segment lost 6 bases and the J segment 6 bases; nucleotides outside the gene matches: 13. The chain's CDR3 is CASSPTSGGPSEQYF. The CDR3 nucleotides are TGTGCCAGCAGCCCTACTAGCGGTGGGCCCAGCGAGCAGTACTTC.

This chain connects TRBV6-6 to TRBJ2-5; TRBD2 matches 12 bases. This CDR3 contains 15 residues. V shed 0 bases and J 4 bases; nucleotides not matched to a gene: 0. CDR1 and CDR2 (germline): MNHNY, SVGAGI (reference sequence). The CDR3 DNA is TGTGCCAGCAGTTACTCACTAGCGGGAGGAGAGACCCAGTACTTC. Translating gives CASSYSLAGGETQYF.

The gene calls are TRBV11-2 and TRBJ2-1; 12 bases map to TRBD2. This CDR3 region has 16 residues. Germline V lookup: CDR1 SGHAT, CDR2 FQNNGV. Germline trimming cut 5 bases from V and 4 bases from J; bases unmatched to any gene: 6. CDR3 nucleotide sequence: TGTGCCAGCAGCGCCCGACTAGCGGGGGTTTACAATGAGCAGTTCTTC. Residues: CASSARLAGVYNEQFF.

The CDR3 DNA reads as TGCGCCAGCGGGCGACATAAGAACACCGGGGAGCTGTTTTTT. Translated, it gives CASGRHKNTGELFF. This chain uses TRBV10-1 with TRBJ2-2; D is unresolved. Germline assignment: CDR1 WNHNN and CDR2 SYGVQD (reference sequence). The CDR3 loop spans 14 amino acids. The V gene lost 8 bases and the J gene lost 1 base, with 11 bases spanning the gap.

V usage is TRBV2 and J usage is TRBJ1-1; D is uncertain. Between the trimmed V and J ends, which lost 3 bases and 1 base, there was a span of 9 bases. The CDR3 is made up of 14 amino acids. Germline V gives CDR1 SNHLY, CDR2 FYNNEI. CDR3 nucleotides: TGTGCCAGCAGTGAGGTGGCCGGGAACACTGAAGCTTTCTTT. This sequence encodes CASSEVAGNTEAFF. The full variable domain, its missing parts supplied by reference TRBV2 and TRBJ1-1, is EPEVTQTPSHQVTQMGQEVILRCVPISNHLYFYWYRQILGQKVEFLVSFYNNEISEKSEIFDDQFSVERPDGSNFTLKIRSTKLEDSAMYFCASSEVAGNTEAFFGQGTRLTVV.

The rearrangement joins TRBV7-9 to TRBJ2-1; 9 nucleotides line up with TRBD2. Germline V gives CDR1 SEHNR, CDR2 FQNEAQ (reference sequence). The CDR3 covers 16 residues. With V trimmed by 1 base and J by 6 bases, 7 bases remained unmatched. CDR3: CASSLGGLARGNEQFF. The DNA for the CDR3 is TGTGCCAGCAGCTTAGGGGGACTAGCTAGGGGCAATGAGCAGTTCTTC. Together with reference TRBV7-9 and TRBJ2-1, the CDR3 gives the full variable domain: DTGVSQNPRHKITKRGQNVTFRCDPISEHNRLYWYRQTLGQGPEFLTYFQNEAQLEKSRLLSDRFSAERPKGSFSTLEIQRTEQGDSAMYLCASSLGGLARGNEQFFGPGTRLTVL.

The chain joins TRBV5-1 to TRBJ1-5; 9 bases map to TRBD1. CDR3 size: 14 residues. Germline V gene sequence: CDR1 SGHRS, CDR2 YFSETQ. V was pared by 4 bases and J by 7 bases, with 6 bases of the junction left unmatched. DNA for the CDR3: TGCGCCAGCAGCGCGGACAGGGGAGGCCAGCCCCAGCATTTT. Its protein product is CASSADRGGQPQHF. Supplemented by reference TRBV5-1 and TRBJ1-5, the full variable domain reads KAGVTQTPRYLIKTRGQQVTLSCSPISGHRSVSWYQQTPGQGLQFLFEYFSETQRNKGNFPGRFSGRQFSNSRSEMNVSTLELGDSALYLCASSADRGGQPQHFGDGTRLSIL.

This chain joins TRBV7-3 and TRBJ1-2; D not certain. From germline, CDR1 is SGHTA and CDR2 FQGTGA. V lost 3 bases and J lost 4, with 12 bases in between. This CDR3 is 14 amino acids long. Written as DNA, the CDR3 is TGTGCCAGCAGCTTTTCCGACCGAGTCTATGGCTACACCTTC. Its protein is CASSFSDRVYGYTF.

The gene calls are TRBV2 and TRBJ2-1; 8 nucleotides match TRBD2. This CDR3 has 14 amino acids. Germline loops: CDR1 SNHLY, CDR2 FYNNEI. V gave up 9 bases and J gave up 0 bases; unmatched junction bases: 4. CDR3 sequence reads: CASILAASYNEQFF. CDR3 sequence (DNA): TGTGCCAGTATACTAGCGGCCTCCTACAATGAGCAGTTCTTC.

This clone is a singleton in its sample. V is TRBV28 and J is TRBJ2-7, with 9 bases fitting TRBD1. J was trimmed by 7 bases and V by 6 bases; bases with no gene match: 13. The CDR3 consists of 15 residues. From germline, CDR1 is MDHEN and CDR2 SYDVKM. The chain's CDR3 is CASSLGGTGSGEQYV. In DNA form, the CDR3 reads TGTGCCAGCAGCCTTGGCGGGACAGGGTCAGGGGAGCAGTACGTC.

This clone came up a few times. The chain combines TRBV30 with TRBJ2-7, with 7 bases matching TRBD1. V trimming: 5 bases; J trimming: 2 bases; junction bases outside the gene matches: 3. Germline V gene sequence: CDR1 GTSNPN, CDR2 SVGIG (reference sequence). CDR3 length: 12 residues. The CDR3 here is CAWARGTYEQYF. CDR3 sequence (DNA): TGTGCCTGGGCCAGGGGGACCTACGAGCAGTACTTC.